One and the same sample provided the 6 T cell receptor beta chains below, sequenced in a study of T cells in Graves' hyperthyroidism and ophthalmopathy. Amplification of TCR beta CDR3 regions was performed using RNA transcripts as template. TCR CDR3 regions were first amplified by RT-PCR with HTBI primers. TCRdb independently ran MiXCR on the multiplex PCR reads; one entry per CDR3 protein. The sample lists about 350,000 distinct CDR3 sequences; 12% to 15% were seen once. Sequencing was performed on blood. The receptors here all came from a woman aged 40 to 50 with Graves' ophthalmopathy.

As concerns this clonotype: This sequence may be a read error, since a much larger clone differs from it by one base. The chain joins TRBV6-5 to TRBJ1-6; D is perhaps TRBD1 (5 bases). This CDR3 is built from 14 residues. V lost 2 bases to trimming and J lost 9 bases, with 11 bases between them. The germline CDR1 and CDR2 sequences are MNHEY and SVGAGI. CDR3 sequence: CASSYNRSLSPLHF. Here the CDR3 DNA reads TGTGCCAGCAGTTACAACAGGAGTCTTTCACCCCTCCACTTT.

The table lists this clonotype with a few counts. The V gene is TRBV18, the J gene TRBJ2-3, with 7 bases that match TRBD1. Germline assignment: CDR1 KGHSH and CDR2 LQKENI. CDR3 length: 17 residues. Germline trimming cut 2 bases from V and 2 bases from J; bases unmatched to any gene: 10. The CDR3 region has the DNA TGTGCCAGCTCACCATCAATGGGACAGACCTCCACAGATACGCAGTATTTT. Protein: CASSPSMGQTSTDTQYF. Complete variable domain (other parts from reference TRBV18 and TRBJ2-3): NAGVMQNPRHLVRRRGQEARLRCSPMKGHSHVYWYRQLPEEGLKFMVYLQKENIIDESGMPKERFSAEFPKEGPSILRIQQVVRGDSAAYFCASSPSMGQTSTDTQYFGPGTRLTVL.

V is TRBV4-2 and J is TRBJ2-1; 8 positions match TRBD2. V lost 4 bases, J lost 7 bases, and 12 bases stayed unmatched. Germline CDR1 LGHNA, CDR2 YNFKEQ. The CDR3 has 16 residues. This CDR3 is CASSRGAGGAFNEQFF. Here the CDR3 DNA reads TGTGCCAGCAGCCGTGGGGCGGGGGGAGCGTTTAATGAGCAGTTCTTC.

This clonotype showed up many times. V gene TRBV20-1 combines with J gene TRBJ2-7; D tentatively fits TRBD1 or TRBD2 (7 bases each). V lost 6 bases to trimming and J lost 4 bases, with 19 bases between them. The germline V gene has CDR1 DFQATT and CDR2 SNEGSKA (reference sequence). The CDR3 sequence is 14 residues long. CDR3 DNA sequence: TGCAGTGCCCCCAAAAGGGGGGGACAGTACGAGCAGTACTTC. Translating gives CSAPKRGGQYEQYF.

This clonotype was seen ten or more times. The CDR3 DNA reads TGTGCCAGCAGCCAAGGGGGACTAGTCAATGAGCAGTTCTTC. This translates into CASSQGGLVNEQFF. The chain uses TRBV3-1 and TRBJ2-1; TRBD2 agrees at 8 bases. The V and J ends lost 1 base and 6 bases, in that order; junction bases with no gene match: 2. The CDR3 runs to 14 residues. From germline, CDR1 is LGHDT and CDR2 YNNKEL (reference sequence).

Ten or more counts support this clonotype. The rearrangement joins TRBV19 to TRBJ1-1; TRBD1 is a possible D gene (5 bases). V was pared by 2 bases and J by 0 bases, with 10 bases between. CDR3 length: 15 residues. The germline V gene has CDR1 LNHDA and CDR2 SQIVND (reference sequence). In DNA form, the CDR3 reads TGTGCCAGTAGTATATCTGGACAAATGAACACTGAAGCTTTCTTT. Translation: CASSISGQMNTEAFF.